The present entry profiles one T cell receptor beta chain with its context. The CDR3 has 13 amino acids. V shed 6 bases and J shed 5 bases, with 11 bases lying between them. CDR1 and CDR2 from the germline V gene are MNHEY and SVGAGI. The sample belongs to a study of blood T cell repertoires in COVID-19. About the research overall: The origin of the acute and convalescent COVID-19 samples was the United States, Italy and Spain. Sources were T cells, B-cell-depleted T cells, or PBMCs; the material itself was cDNA or gDNA.

Under the authors' procedure: For nucleated cells, counts were estimated from reference gene primer amplification. The table came from immunoSEQ multiplex PCR; TCRdb's copy has only in-frame clones and leaves some out. V, J and clone size are those of that table, while D and trimming were read from the DNA. The data show approximately 280,000 clones, with approximately 91% seen just once and roughly an eighth held by the top ten. V is TRBV6-5 and J is TRBJ1-5; D is undetermined. Sequencing input: peripheral blood. This TCR derives from an older woman with acute or convalescent COVID-19. CDR3 region: CASRVESDQPQHF. The CDR3 nucleotides read TGTGCCAGCAGGGTAGAGAGCGATCAGCCCCAGCATTTT.